Below are 27 T cell receptor beta chains sequenced from a single sample in a study of PD-1 blockade in mismatch repair-deficient tumors (dated 2017 in TCRdb). The library was produced with the immunoSEQ multiplex PCR assay. TCRdb provides this immuneACCESS table in a form limited to in-frame rearrangements. Some clones are lacking; in checked studies, under half of them reflect an unresolved V gene, and why the rest are absent is not known. The sample table records about 100,000 clones; 82% of these occur just once. The top ten constitute around 6.5% of the sample. Here the sequenced sample was peripheral blood, taken roughly 35 weeks after starting pembrolizumab. All receptors come from an adult with mismatch repair-deficient cancer.

This clone was seen a few times. This chain uses TRBV7-3 with TRBJ2-1, with 14 bases aligning to TRBD2. CDR3 size: 15 residues. Germline V gives CDR1 SGHTA, CDR2 FQGTGA. The ends lost 5 bases at V and 10 bases at J; junction bases unmatched: 7. CDR3 amino acids: CASSQGLAGDREQFF. The CDR3 region has the DNA TGTGCCAGCAGCCAGGGACTAGCGGGAGATCGGGAGCAGTTCTTC.

This clone showed up just once. This chain uses TRBV18 with TRBJ1-1; a weak D match, TRBD1 (6 bases). The CDR3 sequence is 16 residues long. Trimming cost V 3 bases and J 0 bases, with 14 bases left between them. CDR1 and CDR2 from the germline V gene are KGHSH and LQKENI. CDR3 region: CASSPSDSLMNTEAFF. CDR3 sequence (DNA): TGTGCCAGCTCACCTTCGGACAGCCTCATGAACACTGAAGCTTTCTTT.

CDR3: CASSSSPTGSGANVLTF. CDR3 DNA sequence: TGTGCCAGCAGCTCCTCGCCGACAGGGTCTGGGGCCAACGTCCTGACTTTC. This rearrangement joins TRBV7-3 to TRBJ2-6; 7 nucleotides match TRBD1. Per the germline V gene, CDR1 is SGHTA and CDR2 is FQGTGA. The junction had 7 bases not matched to a gene; V was cut back by 4 bases and J by 1 base. The CDR3 extends over 17 amino acids.

This clone was counted a single time. The V gene is TRBV30, the J gene TRBJ2-1; D is ambiguous. CDR1 and CDR2 from the germline V gene are GTSNPN and SVGIG (reference sequence). Trimming shortened V by 1 base and J by 6 bases, and 4 bases separated the two germline ends. The CDR3 sequence is 11 residues long. The CDR3 spells CAWSGSNEQFF. In nucleotides, the CDR3 is TGTGCCTGGAGTGGGAGCAATGAGCAGTTCTTC.

The gene calls are TRBV2 and TRBJ1-2; D not certain. Germline V gives CDR1 SNHLY, CDR2 FYNNEI. The CDR3 runs to 15 residues. V lost 2 bases and J lost 4, with 14 bases in between. The CDR3: CASSERVQSPYGYTF. CDR3 nucleotides: TGTGCCAGCAGTGAACGAGTACAGAGCCCCTATGGCTACACCTTC. Variable domain in full (rest from reference TRBV2 and TRBJ1-2): EPEVTQTPSHQVTQMGQEVILRCVPISNHLYFYWYRQILGQKVEFLVSFYNNEISEKSEIFDDQFSVERPDGSNFTLKIRSTKLEDSAMYFCASSERVQSPYGYTFGSGTRLTVV.

The chain employs TRBV7-9 and TRBJ2-1, with D perhaps TRBD2 (5 bases). V lost 5 bases and J lost 3, with 17 bases in between. The CDR3 has 16 amino acids. Germline lookup yields CDR1 SEHNR and CDR2 FQNEAQ (reference sequence). The CDR3 reads CASSPAVGVGYNEQFF. For the CDR3, the DNA is TGTGCCAGCAGCCCGGCGGTGGGAGTGGGCTACAATGAGCAGTTCTTC.

V is TRBV4-3 and J is TRBJ2-6; D unresolved. This CDR3 region has 21 residues. CDR1 is LGHNA, CDR2 YSLEER, per germline. Trimming pared 1 base from V and 0 bases from J, leaving 22 bases between. The CDR3, as DNA: TGCGCCAGCAGCCAAGTTGATTTCGCAAGCCCCGGAAGCTCTGGGGCCAACGTCCTGACTTTC. Protein product: CASSQVDFASPGSSGANVLTF.

The genes are TRBV11-2 and TRBJ2-7, with D unclear. The CDR3 runs 11 residues. The germline V gene encodes CDR1 SGHAT and CDR2 FQNNGV. Trimming took off 4 bases at V and 6 bases at J, with 7 bases between the two ends. The CDR3 loop reads CASSYGPEQYF. CDR3 sequence (DNA): TGTGCCAGCAGCTACGGGCCCGAGCAGTACTTC.

The chain is built from TRBV7-9 and TRBJ2-1; D may be TRBD2 (6 bases). V lost 5 bases to trimming and J lost 0 bases, with 23 bases between them. Germline CDR1 SEHNR, CDR2 FQNEAQ (reference sequence). The CDR3 totals 19 residues. As DNA, the CDR3 is TGTGCCAGCAGCCGCTCGATATTGGAGCGGGTCCGCTCCTACAATGAGCAGTTCTTC. This sequence encodes CASSRSILERVRSYNEQFF.

This rearrangement joins TRBV7-2 to TRBJ2-7; TRBD1 matches 10 bases. J was trimmed by 3 bases and V by 1 base; bases with no gene match: 6. Germline CDR1 is SGHTA and CDR2 is FQGNSA. CDR3 length: 16 residues. CDR3 sequence: CASSLVGWTGGYEQYF. For the CDR3, the DNA is TGTGCCAGCAGCTTAGTGGGCTGGACAGGGGGCTACGAGCAGTACTTC. The variable domain in full, completed from reference TRBV7-2 and TRBJ2-7, reads GAGVSQSPSNKVTEKGKDVELRCDPISGHTALYWYRQSLGQGLEFLIYFQGNSAPDKSGLPSDRFSAERTGGSVSTLTIQRTQQEDSAVYLCASSLVGWTGGYEQYFGPGTRLTVT.

The chain has TRBV6-5 and TRBJ2-2; maybe TRBD1 (5 bases). Germline V gene data show CDR1 as MNHEY and CDR2 as SVGAGI. This CDR3 region has 14 residues. Deletions cut 2 bases from V and 5 bases from J, with 9 bases between. CDR3 protein: CASSYQGRTGELFF. The CDR3 nucleotides read TGTGCCAGCAGTTACCAGGGTAGGACCGGGGAGCTGTTTTTT.

CDR3 amino acids: CASSLEFGSNQPQHF. Written as DNA, the CDR3 is TGTGCCAGCAGCTTAGAGTTCGGTAGCAATCAGCCCCAGCATTTT. The chain combines TRBV7-2 with TRBJ1-5; D is uncertain. The ends were cut back, 1 base at V and 0 bases at J, with 7 bases in the middle. The CDR3 consists of 15 residues. Germline CDR1 is SGHTA and CDR2 is FQGNSA.

This rearrangement joins TRBV7-2 to TRBJ2-3, with no clear D. Germline values: CDR1 SGHTA, CDR2 FQGNSA. The CDR3 is 14 residues long. V was cut by 5 bases and J by 4 bases, with 13 bases left in between. In nucleotides, the CDR3 is TGTGCCAGCAGCGTCCTAGGTAGGGCAGATACGCAGTATTTT. It yields the protein CASSVLGRADTQYF.

The chain has TRBV7-6 and TRBJ2-1, with a possible D match to TRBD1 (5 bases). Germline lookup yields CDR1 SGHVS and CDR2 FNYEAQ. The V end lost 1 base, the J end lost 4 bases, and 8 bases lay between the germline ends. This CDR3 comprises 14 residues. The chain's CDR3 is CASSLGGQYNEQFF. CDR3 in DNA: TGTGCCAGCAGCTTAGGTGGACAATACAATGAGCAGTTCTTC.

The chain combines TRBV10-3 with TRBJ2-5; 10 bases line up with TRBD2. CDR1 and CDR2 from the germline V gene are ENHRY and SYGVKD. After removal of 4 bases from V and 6 bases from J, the junction contained 8 bases not matched to a gene. CDR3 length equals 15 residues. The CDR3 bases are TGTGCCATCAGTGTTGAAGCGGGAGGGCGAAAGACCCAGTACTTC. Translation gives CAISVEAGGRKTQYF.

The count of this clone is one. In the same sample, other DNA sequences code for this CDR3. CDR3 residues: CASSLFDSNQPQHF. The CDR3 nucleotides are TGTGCCAGCAGTTTATTCGATAGCAATCAGCCCCAGCATTTT. The chain carries TRBV27 and TRBJ1-5; no reliable D call. The V end lost 1 base, the J end lost 0 bases, and 4 bases lay between the germline ends. The germline CDR1 and CDR2 sequences are MNHEY and SMNVEV (reference sequence). The CDR3 loop spans 14 amino acids.

The chain couples TRBV5-4 to TRBJ2-5; no reliable D call. The ends were cut back, 4 bases at V and 4 bases at J, with 17 bases in the middle. This CDR3 spans 15 amino acids. The V gene's germline CDR1 is SGHNT and CDR2 YYREEE (reference sequence). Written as DNA, the CDR3 is TGTGCCAGCAGCACCCCAGGAGCCCCACCAGAGACCCAGTACTTC. Translated, it gives CASSTPGAPPETQYF.

This chain links TRBV19 with TRBJ2-7, with 7 bases aligning to TRBD2. Per germline, CDR1 LNHDA and CDR2 SQIVND (reference sequence). The J segment lost 6 bases and the V segment lost 3 bases, leaving 8 bases of the junction unmatched. The CDR3 length is 14 residues. This CDR3 reads CASSIGGRASEQYF. In DNA, the CDR3 is TGTGCCAGTAGTATTGGGGGGAGGGCGAGCGAGCAGTACTTC.

The CDR3 region is CASSNNNYGYTF. DNA for the CDR3: TGTGCCAGCTCGAACAATAACTATGGCTACACCTTC. V gene TRBV18 combines with J gene TRBJ1-2; D ambiguous. Between the trimmed V and J ends, which lost 6 bases and 1 base, there was a span of 6 bases. The CDR3 sequence is 12 residues long. Germline CDR1 reads KGHSH; CDR2 reads LQKENI.

The rearrangement uses TRBV19 and TRBJ1-2; weak D call: TRBD1 (5 bases). CDR3 length: 15 residues. The V end lost 3 bases, the J end lost 4 bases, and 15 bases lay between the germline ends. The germline CDR1 and CDR2 sequences are LNHDA and SQIVND (reference sequence). The CDR3 is CASSIPGSTGYGYTF. In DNA form, the CDR3 reads TGTGCCAGTAGTATTCCAGGCAGTACAGGCTATGGCTACACCTTC.

V is TRBV19 and J is TRBJ2-5, with a tentative D call TRBD2 (6 bases). The V gene's germline CDR1 is LNHDA and CDR2 SQIVND (reference sequence). The CDR3 loop spans 14 amino acids. Trimming took 4 bases from V and 5 from J, leaving 14 bases between them. CDR3 loop: CASSKLATSETQYF. The CDR3 DNA reads TGTGCCAGTAGTAAACTAGCAACATCGGAGACCCAGTACTTC.

The chain has TRBV28 and TRBJ1-4, with TRBD1 as a possible D gene (5 bases). Trimming left V 2 bases short and J 12 bases short, with 16 bases between. CDR3 length equals 14 residues. CDR1 and CDR2 from the germline V gene are MDHEN and SYDVKM. The CDR3 DNA sequence: TGTGCCAGCAGTTTAACGCAGGGTTGGGCAGAACTGTTTTTT. Translated: CASSLTQGWAELFF.

V usage is TRBV10-1 and J usage is TRBJ2-1; 13 nucleotides match TRBD2. Germline lookup yields CDR1 WNHNN and CDR2 SYGVQD (reference sequence). V dropped 3 bases and J dropped 7; count of bases not matched to a gene: 3. This CDR3 contains 15 residues. In DNA form, the CDR3 reads TGCGCCAGCAGTGACGGACTAGCGGGAGTAAATGAGCAGTTCTTC. Protein sequence: CASSDGLAGVNEQFF.

The V call is TRBV6-5, the J call TRBJ2-1, with D maybe TRBD2 (6 bases). CDR1 MNHEY and CDR2 SVGAGI come from the germline V gene. V was trimmed by 6 bases and J by 0 bases, leaving 12 bases between them. The CDR3 contains 15 residues. In DNA, the CDR3 is TGTGCCAGCAGCCGCGGGATGAGCTCCTACAATGAGCAGTTCTTC. It codes for CASSRGMSSYNEQFF.

The CDR3 loop reads CASSVTSGSNEQFF. In nucleotides, the CDR3 is TGTGCCAGCAGCGTCACTAGCGGGAGCAATGAGCAGTTCTTC. This chain connects TRBV7-9 to TRBJ2-1, with TRBD2 matching over 11 bases. The CDR3 spans 14 residues. V was pared by 5 bases and J by 6 bases, with 3 bases of the junction left unmatched. The germline V gene has CDR1 SEHNR and CDR2 FQNEAQ (reference sequence).

This chain uses TRBV25-1 with TRBJ1-1; no definite D call. Germline V gives CDR1 MGHDK, CDR2 SYGVNS. The CDR3 runs 12 residues. V was trimmed by 5 bases and J by 6 bases, leaving 10 bases between them. CDR3 in DNA: TGTGCCAGCAGTTCGGGTGGTTCTGAAGCTTTCTTT. Translating gives CASSSGGSEAFF.

The J gene is TRBJ2-5, the V gene TRBV2, with 7 bases aligning to TRBD1. With V trimmed by 5 bases and J by 2 bases, 5 bases remained unmatched. The CDR3 is made up of 14 amino acids. Germline CDR1 reads SNHLY; CDR2 reads FYNNEI. In nucleotides, the CDR3 is TGTGCCAGCAGTCGGGACAGAAATCAAGAGACCCAGTACTTC. This translates into CASSRDRNQETQYF.